This entry features one T cell receptor (beta chain) sequence. This specimen comes from a study of cytomegalovirus exposure and HLA in healthy donors. Study-wide background: Earlier results showed 90 million to 130 million unique TCR beta sequences derived from approximately 180 million T cells.

CDR1 and CDR2 (germline): MDHEN, SYDVKM. Trimming took 4 bases from V and 7 from J, leaving 14 bases between them. CDR3 size: 13 residues. 13 Jbeta primers and 60 Vbeta primers were used for the PCR. Profiling relied on immunoSEQ multiplex PCR, and the TCRdb table lists in-frame clones only, not all of them. The sample holds about 90,000 clones; 60% to 85% are singletons and the top ten take roughly 2%. The chain carries TRBV28 and TRBJ2-7; tentative D call: TRBD2 (7 bases). Sequenced material: PBMCs. This TCR was recovered from a boy aged 5-17 years in good health and CMV-seronegative. This CDR3 is CASSWGGAGEQYF. The CDR3 DNA follows: TGTGCCAGCAGTTGGGGGGGGGCCGGTGAGCAGTACTTC.